The 18 T cell receptor beta chains below come from one sample, sequenced in a study of memory CD4+ T cells and cytomegalovirus serostatus. Profiled with immunoSEQ multiplex PCR; TCRdb holds only in-frame clones, not every one. Here the sample spans tens of thousands of clones, over 60% being singletons. The sort gate was single viable CD3+CD4+CD8-CD45RO+ cells for memory CD4+ T cells. Sequencing was done on a sample of memory CD4+ T cells from blood. Receptors originate from an adult in good health and CMV-seronegative.

This sequence joins TRBV7-8 and TRBJ2-7; TRBD2 might be the D (5 bases). The CDR3 totals 13 residues. Per germline, CDR1 SGHVS and CDR2 FQNEAQ. Trimming took off 5 bases at V and 4 bases at J, with 12 bases between the two ends. The CDR3 DNA sequence: TGTGCCAGCAGCGTTAGCGTAGAGTACGAGCAGTACTTC. This codes for CASSVSVEYEQYF.

V gene TRBV7-2 combines with J gene TRBJ2-5; D is possibly TRBD1 (6 bases). Trimming pared 8 bases from V and 4 bases from J, leaving 17 bases between. This CDR3 comprises 14 residues. The V gene's germline CDR1 is SGHTA and CDR2 FQGNSA. The CDR3 protein is CASGGHGPIETQYF. The CDR3 DNA sequence: TGTGCCAGCGGGGGACACGGACCGATAGAGACCCAGTACTTC.

The CDR3 DNA follows: TGTGCCAGTAGCAACACCAGGGTCTCATACGAGCAGTACTTC. It encodes CASSNTRVSYEQYF. The genes are TRBV19 and TRBJ2-7; weak D call: TRBD1 (5 bases). Trimming took 6 bases from V and 4 from J, leaving 16 bases between them. The CDR3 is 14 amino acids. The germline V gene encodes CDR1 LNHDA and CDR2 SQIVND (reference sequence).

The genes are TRBV2 and TRBJ2-1; 10 nucleotides match TRBD2. V was pared by 6 bases and J by 9 bases, with 11 bases of the junction left unmatched. This CDR3 contains 15 residues. Per germline, CDR1 SNHLY and CDR2 FYNNEI. The CDR3 sequence is CASRATSGPRSEQFF. In DNA form, the CDR3 reads TGTGCCAGCAGGGCGACTAGCGGGCCCCGAAGTGAGCAGTTCTTC.

For the CDR3, the DNA is TGCGCCAGCAGCTCGGTGGGAAACACTGAAGCTTTCTTT. Residues: CASSSVGNTEAFF. V and J are TRBV5-1 and TRBJ1-1; D remains ambiguous. The V gene lost 3 bases and the J gene lost 2 bases, with 8 bases spanning the gap. This CDR3 has 13 residues. Germline values: CDR1 SGHRS, CDR2 YFSETQ.

The chain recombines TRBV5-4 with TRBJ2-4; the match to TRBD1 covers 10 bases. V dropped 3 bases and J dropped 6; count of bases not matched to a gene: 3. This CDR3 spans 14 amino acids. Germline-derived CDR1 and CDR2 are SGHNT and YYREEE (reference sequence). CDR3 nucleotides: TGTGCCAGCAGCTCCCGGGACAGGGGAAACATTCAGTACTTC. The encoded protein is CASSSRDRGNIQYF.

The chain is built from TRBV19 and TRBJ2-7; 9 bases agree with TRBD1. V lost 3 bases to trimming and J lost 4 bases; unmatched junction nucleotides: 1. CDR3 length: 13 amino acids. Germline values: CDR1 LNHDA, CDR2 SQIVND (reference sequence). The CDR3 DNA reads as TGTGCCAGTAGTATCGGGACAGGGTACGAGCAGTACTTC. Protein sequence: CASSIGTGYEQYF.

The count of this clone is one. V is TRBV4-2 and J is TRBJ1-2, with 9 positions matching TRBD1. Germline V gene lookup returns CDR1 LGHNA and CDR2 YNFKEQ. The CDR3 length is 16 residues. The V segment lost 0 bases and the J segment 4 bases; nucleotides outside the gene matches: 6. CDR3 residues: CASSQDTGQGAYGYTF. The DNA of the CDR3 is TGTGCCAGCAGCCAAGATACGGGACAGGGAGCCTATGGCTACACCTTC.

The J gene is TRBJ2-7, the V gene TRBV5-1; 13 nucleotides align to TRBD2. V trimming: 4 bases; J trimming: 2 bases; junction bases outside the gene matches: 6. Germline CDR1 is SGHRS and CDR2 is YFSETQ. The CDR3 is 16 residues long. The CDR3 protein is CASSRGTSGKTYEQYF. In DNA, the CDR3 is TGCGCCAGCAGCCGCGGGACTAGCGGGAAAACCTACGAGCAGTACTTC.

This chain uses TRBV19 with TRBJ1-3, with TRBD1 identical over 7 bases. The CDR3 loop spans 16 amino acids. With 2 bases clipped from V and 5 bases from J, the junction kept 9 bases outside the gene matches. Per germline, CDR1 LNHDA and CDR2 SQIVND (reference sequence). The chain's CDR3 is CASSISRTGLRNTIYF. For the CDR3, the DNA is TGTGCCAGTAGTATATCACGGACAGGACTAAGAAACACCATATATTTT.

The chain links TRBV7-9 to TRBJ2-4, with D possibly being TRBD1 (5 bases). Germline CDR1 reads SEHNR; CDR2 reads FQNEAQ (reference sequence). This CDR3 has 14 residues. The V gene lost 5 bases and the J gene lost 8 bases, with 16 bases spanning the gap. Here the CDR3 DNA reads TGTGCCAGCAGCCCTCACCAGGGTTGGGACATTCAGTACTTC. This sequence encodes CASSPHQGWDIQYF.

To note about this clone: One junction end does not reproduce the germline sequence, and a read error may be involved. The rearrangement links TRBV4-2 to TRBJ2-1; no clear D gene. Germline V gene data show CDR1 as LGHNA and CDR2 as YNFKEQ. The CDR3 is 13 amino acids. The CDR3 bases are TGTGCCAGCAGCCAAGATTTCTACTATGAGCAGTTCTTC. Encoded protein: CASSQDFYYEQFF.

This clone has only a few counts. The chain employs TRBV29-1 and TRBJ1-1; tentative D call: TRBD1 (5 bases). CDR3 length: 12 amino acids. With 1 base removed from V and 4 bases from J, the gap between germline ends came to 7 bases. The V gene's germline CDR1 is SQVTM and CDR2 ANQGSEA. The CDR3 DNA sequence: TGCAGCGTTGAAGGGCAGGGCACTGAAGCTTTCTTT. Amino acids: CSVEGQGTEAFF.

The rearrangement joins TRBV4-3 to TRBJ2-1; 7 bases are a match to TRBD2. The CDR3 covers 16 residues. After removal of 3 bases from V and 5 bases from J, the junction contained 10 bases not matched to a gene. The germline V gene has CDR1 LGHNA and CDR2 YSLEER. The CDR3 DNA follows: TGCGCCAGCAGCCAGGGGGGGGACTCTGTCAACAATGAGCAGTTCTTC. Encoded protein: CASSQGGDSVNNEQFF.

This rearrangement joins TRBV4-1 to TRBJ1-4; 10 nucleotides line up with TRBD1. V shed 0 bases, J shed 6 bases, and the junction held 10 bases outside the gene matches. This CDR3 has 18 residues. Germline V lookup: CDR1 MGHRA, CDR2 YSYEKL. In DNA, the CDR3 is TGCGCCAGCAGCCAAGAATTGGCGACAGGGGGCTCTGATGAAAAACTGTTTTTT. Translated, it gives CASSQELATGGSDEKLFF.

This chain joins TRBV19 and TRBJ1-1; possible D gene TRBD1, 5 bases. Trimming pared 4 bases from V and 2 bases from J, leaving 17 bases between. CDR3 length: 16 residues. Germline-derived CDR1 and CDR2 are LNHDA and SQIVND (reference sequence). The CDR3 DNA is TGTGCCAGTAGTACCTATTTGGGGCCTACCAACACTGAAGCTTTCTTT. Encoded protein: CASSTYLGPTNTEAFF. Drawing the rest from reference TRBV19 and TRBJ1-1, the complete variable domain is DGGITQSPKYLFRKEGQNVTLSCEQNLNHDAMYWYRQDPGQGLRLIYYSQIVNDFQKGDIAEGYSVSREKKESFPLTVTSAQKNPTAFYLCASSTYLGPTNTEAFFGQGTRLTVV.

The chain joins TRBV30 to TRBJ1-2; D is ambiguous. CDR3 length equals 15 residues. Germline assignment: CDR1 GTSNPN and CDR2 SVGIG (reference sequence). Trimming shortened V by 0 bases and J by 3 bases, and 14 bases separated the two germline ends. The CDR3: CAWSVLWGLDYGYTF. The CDR3 DNA reads TGTGCCTGGAGTGTACTGTGGGGTTTGGACTATGGCTACACCTTC.

This clone was seen more than once but under ten times. The identical CDR3 is also encoded by other nucleotide sequences in the sample. The chain is built from TRBV27 and TRBJ2-7; D is ambiguous. The V and J ends lost 2 bases and 0 bases respectively, with 11 bases between them. The germline CDR1 and CDR2 sequences are MNHEY and SMNVEV (reference sequence). The CDR3 is 15 amino acids. CDR3 DNA sequence: TGTGCCAGCAGTTTAGGCGGCAGGATCTCCTACGAGCAGTACTTC. It yields the protein CASSLGGRISYEQYF.